The clone carrying this T cell receptor beta chain was seen more than once but under ten times. Its target is unknown. This record belongs to a study of CD8 T cells in ankylosing spondylitis. Whole-study results and caveats: Previous work reported some of these motif variants in the synovial fluid and blood of reactive arthritis. Characteristic of ankylosing spondylitis blood, it appeared, was a TCR beta motif comprising roughly 8 highly homologous variants. From matched ankylosing spondylitis synovial fluid, disease-linked clones were reportedly recovered at significantly enriched levels.

TCR beta libraries were made by quantitative 5'-RACE with molecular barcodes. One entry per CDR3 protein, called by TCRdb with MiXCR from the 5' RACE reads. The sample contains around 130,000 distinct CDR3 sequences, roughly a sixth of which appear only once. The germline gives CDR1 SEHNR, CDR2 FQNEAQ (reference sequence). The CDR3 sequence is 14 residues long. V was cut by 5 bases and J by 3 bases, with 14 bases left in between. The origin of this receptor is a male donor with ankylosing spondylitis. This rearrangement joins TRBV7-9 to TRBJ2-7; no reliable D call. Source material: blood, either unsorted or a sorted T cell fraction (not recorded which). The CDR3 bases are TGTGCCAGCAGCCCCCGGATGGACCTCTACGAGCAGTACTTC. Translated: CASSPRMDLYEQYF.